Below are 6 T cell receptor beta chains sequenced from a single sample in a study of T cells expressing NK-cell markers. Reanalyzing the 5' RACE reads, TCRdb keeps one entry per CDR3 protein, without DNA. The sample includes hundreds of thousands of distinct CDR3 sequences. The sample taken for sequencing was blood T cells: a sorted CD56 or NKG2C T cell subset, CD4+ or CD8+ T cells, or bulk PBMC T cells (not recorded which). These TCRs come from a man younger than 35 in good health.

The chain carries TRBV5-1 and TRBJ2-7; absent DNA, TCRdb's TRBD1 call cannot be checked. The CDR3 is 14 amino acids. Per the germline V gene, CDR1 is SGHRS and CDR2 is YFSETQ. The CDR3 spells CASSPRTGFGEQYF. Filled out from reference TRBV5-1 and TRBJ2-7, the complete variable domain reads KAGVTQTPRYLIKTRGQQVTLSCSPISGHRSVSWYQQTPGQGLQFLFEYFSETQRNKGNFPGRFSGRQFSNSRSEMNVSTLELGDSALYLCASSPRTGFGEQYFGPGTRLTVT.

The chain links TRBV5-6 to TRBJ1-1; the TCRdb D gene call, TRBD1, has no DNA to confirm it. Germline CDR1 reads SGHDT; CDR2 reads YYEEEE. The length of the CDR3 is 19 residues. This chain's CDR3 is CASSPSRGDPQDWLAEAFF. Full variable domain (outside the CDR3, taken from reference TRBV5-6 and TRBJ1-1): DAGVTQSPTHLIKTRGQQVTLRCSPKSGHDTVSWYQQALGQGPQFIFQYYEEEERQRGNFPDRFSGHQFPNYSSELNVNALLLGDSALYLCASSPSRGDPQDWLAEAFFGQGTRLTVV.

The gene calls are TRBV28 and TRBJ2-1; with no DNA, the TCRdb D assignment of TRBD1 cannot be verified. Germline V gives CDR1 MDHEN, CDR2 SYDVKM. The CDR3 sequence is 14 residues long. The CDR3 sequence is CASSSGPVYNEQFF.

The chain carries TRBV12-3 or TRBV12-4 and TRBJ2-1; TCRdb lists TRBD2, though no DNA is available to test this call. This CDR3 has 15 residues. The CDR3 spells CASSPIGTSGLEQFF.

The chain recombines TRBV6-1 with TRBJ2-1; there is no DNA to check the TCRdb D call of TRBD1. CDR1 and CDR2 (germline): MNHNS, SASEGT. This CDR3 has 14 residues. CDR3: CASSQGESYNEQFF.

V and J are TRBV7-9 and TRBJ2-7. Per germline, CDR1 SEHNR and CDR2 FQNEAQ (reference sequence). This CDR3 has 11 residues. CDR3: CASSTTHEQYF.